This TCR beta chain was captured in a study of shared clonotypes between healthy human individuals. CD45RO-negative CD8 cells positively selected for CCR7 made up the naive population, which excluded terminally differentiated effector memory CD45RA+ cells. With regard to this clone: Its antigen is unidentified. In the same sample, other DNA sequences code for this CDR3.

This CDR3 contains 17 residues. The junction had 3 bases not matched to a gene; V was cut back by 4 bases and J by 0 bases. Per the germline V gene, CDR1 is SGHAT and CDR2 is FQDESV (reference sequence). Findings and caveats of the study: Non-shared clonotypes had lower generation probabilities than clonotypes shared by all four sorted-subset donors.

The method was immunoSEQ multiplex PCR; TCRdb's version includes in-frame clones alone and lacks a portion of them. The sample includes around 2.1 million clones, 85% to 95% seen only once; the top ten take approximately 1.7%. The chain links TRBV11-1 to TRBJ2-1, with 13 bases aligning to TRBD2. The receptor was isolated from a man aged 18 to 29 in good health. Some clones in this sample may be carry-over from other donors' samples. The sample consisted of naive CD8+ T cells from PBMCs. The CDR3 loop reads CASSSRTSGSSYNEQFF. The CDR3 DNA sequence: TGTGCCAGCAGCTCCCGGACTAGCGGGAGCTCCTACAATGAGCAGTTCTTC. The whole variable domain, filled in from reference TRBV11-1 and TRBJ2-1, reads EAEVAQSPRYKITEKSQAVAFWCDPISGHATLYWYRQILGQGPELLVQFQDESVVDDSQLPKDRFSAERLKGVDSTLKIQPAELGDSAMYLCASSSRTSGSSYNEQFFGPGTRLTVL.